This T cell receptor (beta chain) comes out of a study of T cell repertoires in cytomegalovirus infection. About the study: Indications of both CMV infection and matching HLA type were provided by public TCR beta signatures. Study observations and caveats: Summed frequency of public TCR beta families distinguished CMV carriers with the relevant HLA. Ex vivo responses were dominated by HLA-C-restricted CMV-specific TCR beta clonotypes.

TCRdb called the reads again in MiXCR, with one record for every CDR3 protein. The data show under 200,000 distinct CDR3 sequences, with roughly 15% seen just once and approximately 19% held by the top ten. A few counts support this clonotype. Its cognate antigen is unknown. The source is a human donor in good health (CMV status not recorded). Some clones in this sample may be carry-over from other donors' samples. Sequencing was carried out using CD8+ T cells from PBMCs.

CDR3 amino acids: CASSPPKTGGPDTQYF. The CDR3 DNA follows: TGTGCCAGCAGCCCCCCTAAAACGGGAGGCCCAGATACGCAGTATTTT. This chain uses TRBV7-8 with TRBJ2-3; 7 nucleotides align to TRBD2. J was trimmed by 4 bases and V by 5 bases; bases with no gene match: 12. Germline V gives CDR1 SGHVS, CDR2 FQNEAQ. The CDR3 extends over 16 amino acids.